This T cell receptor (beta chain) was identified in a study of T cell responses to AZD1222 COVID-19 vaccine. Second-dose intervals of approximately 4 or approximately 12 weeks were pooled. Study-wide results and limits: A reported finding is that nearly half of spike-specific TCRs target unmutated variant regions.

Germline values: CDR1 LGHDT, CDR2 YNNKEL (reference sequence). The CDR3 spans 13 residues. Trimming cost V 0 bases and J 14 bases, with 11 bases left between them. The protocol was immunoSEQ multiplex PCR, while the TCRdb copy is restricted to in-frame clones and leaves out a portion. Of roughly 90,000 clones listed, roughly nine tenths are singletons. Details on this clone: Its target is not known.

The chain recombines TRBV3-1 (or the pseudogene TRBV3-2) with TRBJ1-6; D not resolved. The specimen comprised peripheral blood, sampled 28 days after the second AZD1222 dose. The TCR sequence derives from an adult who received the AZD1222 COVID-19 vaccine. The CDR3: CASSQDKTFALHF. Written as DNA, the CDR3 is TGTGCCAGCAGCCAAGATAAGACCTTCGCCCTCCACTTT.